This T cell receptor beta chain comes out of a study of blood T cell repertoires in COVID-19. Turning to the study itself: COVID-19 samples, acute and convalescent, were from the United States, Italy and Spain. From T cells, B-cell-depleted T cells, or PBMCs came the material, which was cDNA or gDNA.

This clone is medium-sized in the sample. Per the original data handling: Amplification from reference gene primers served as the basis for estimated nucleated cell counts. Profiled with immunoSEQ multiplex PCR; TCRdb holds only in-frame clones, not every one. The V and J calls and the clone size are those of that table, but D and trimming were determined from the DNA. The table includes roughly 100,000 clones, approximately 86% detected once. V lost 4 bases and J 6 bases, leaving 10 bases between the germline ends. The CDR3 covers 13 residues. Germline CDR1 LNHDA, CDR2 SQIVND (reference sequence). The chain links TRBV19 to TRBJ2-1; TRBD2 might be the D (5 bases). The sample taken for sequencing was peripheral blood. The clonotype comes from a woman older than 75 with acute or convalescent COVID-19. The CDR3 coding sequence is TGTGCCAGTAGTACCGGGGTAGCCAATGAGCAGTTCTTC. Residues: CASSTGVANEQFF.